The 22 T cell receptor beta chains listed next were all sequenced from one sample in a study of early T cells in non-severe SARS-CoV-2 infection. MiXCR was run by TCRdb on the 5' RACE reads, yielding one entry per CDR3 protein. The table includes 80,000 to 100,000 distinct CDR3 sequences, approximately 15% detected once. Sequences were obtained from whole blood. The receptors derive from an adult who was a healthcare worker with PCR-confirmed SARS-CoV-2 infection or an uninfected control (not recorded which).

The rearrangement joins TRBV19 to TRBJ2-5, with a weak D call TRBD1 (5 bases). V lost 6 bases and J lost 2, with 13 bases in between. This CDR3 comprises 14 residues. The germline V gene encodes CDR1 LNHDA and CDR2 SQIVND (reference sequence). The CDR3 bases are TGTGCCAGTAGGAAAAGGGGCCAGCAAGAGACCCAGTACTTC. It specifies CASRKRGQQETQYF.

This clonotype was detected many times. The V gene is TRBV12-3 or TRBV12-4, the J gene TRBJ2-3; unclear D gene. The V and J ends lost 0 bases and 5 bases respectively, with 0 bases between them. The CDR3 consists of 11 residues. The CDR3 nucleotides read TGTGCCAGCAGTTTAGCAGATACGCAGTATTTT. It encodes CASSLADTQYF.

This clonotype came up a few times. The chain employs TRBV29-1 and TRBJ1-1; D gene uncertain. With 1 base removed from V and 2 bases from J, the gap between germline ends came to 8 bases. This CDR3 spans 13 amino acids. The V gene's germline CDR1 is SQVTM and CDR2 ANQGSEA. CDR3 protein: CSVEVSANTEAFF. The CDR3 coding sequence is TGCAGCGTTGAAGTAAGCGCCAACACTGAAGCTTTCTTT. Filled out from reference TRBV29-1 and TRBJ1-1, the complete variable domain reads SAVISQKPSRDICQRGTSLTIQCQVDSQVTMMFWYRQQPGQSLTLIATANQGSEATYESGFVIDKFPISRPNLTFSTLTVSNMSPEDSSIYLCSVEVSANTEAFFGQGTRLTVV.

This clonotype was seen many times. V usage is TRBV9 and J usage is TRBJ1-5; D gene unclear. Per germline, CDR1 SGDLS and CDR2 YYNGEE. The CDR3 loop spans 14 amino acids. V was clipped by 4 bases and J by 3 bases, with 11 bases between them. CDR3 in DNA: TGTGCCAGCAGCCCGGGCCCCTCCAATCAGCCCCAGCATTTT. Translating it yields CASSPGPSNQPQHF.

There are many counts of this clonotype. V is TRBV7-9 and J is TRBJ1-2; a possible D gene is TRBD1 (5 bases). There are 11 residues in the CDR3. CDR1 is SEHNR, CDR2 FQNEAQ, per germline (reference sequence). With 8 bases removed from V and 4 bases from J, the gap between germline ends came to 8 bases. CDR3 DNA: TGTGCCAGCGATGACAGCTATGGCTACACCTTC. Residues: CASDDSYGYTF.

V usage is TRBV12-3 or TRBV12-4 and J usage is TRBJ1-2; tentative D call: TRBD1 (5 bases). This CDR3 is built from 14 residues. Trimming took 3 bases from V and 5 from J, leaving 13 bases between them. CDR3 sequence: CASSFWGIGYGYTF. CDR3 in DNA: TGTGCCAGCAGTTTCTGGGGGATCGGATATGGCTACACCTTC.

This clonotype appeared a few times. J is TRBJ2-7 and V is TRBV11-2; D ambiguous. CDR1 SGHAT and CDR2 FQNNGV come from the germline V gene. Trimming removed 6 bases from V and 5 bases from J, with 8 bases in between. The CDR3 is 11 amino acids. The CDR3 sequence is CASSLGDEQYF. The CDR3, as DNA: TGTGCCAGCAGTCTTGGGGACGAGCAGTACTTC.

V gene TRBV5-6 combines with J gene TRBJ1-6; 7 nucleotides line up with TRBD1. Germline lookup yields CDR1 SGHDT and CDR2 YYEEEE. V gave up 0 bases and J gave up 7 bases; unmatched junction bases: 4. This CDR3 comprises 15 residues. DNA for the CDR3: TGTGCCAGCAGCTTGGATTCACAGGGGAATTCACCCCTCCACTTT. Translating gives CASSLDSQGNSPLHF.

This clonotype was recorded at least ten times. The chain couples TRBV7-9 to TRBJ1-5; weak D call: TRBD1 (5 bases). This CDR3 has 14 amino acids. The ends were cut back, 2 bases at V and 7 bases at J, with 12 bases in the middle. The germline gives CDR1 SEHNR, CDR2 FQNEAQ (reference sequence). The CDR3 here is CASSLTGLWQPQHF. The CDR3 bases are TGTGCCAGCAGCTTAACAGGACTTTGGCAGCCCCAGCATTTT.

This clonotype was observed many times. V is TRBV7-2 and J is TRBJ2-7; D not certain. The V gene's germline CDR1 is SGHTA and CDR2 FQGNSA. V was trimmed by 1 base and J by 3 bases, leaving 10 bases between them. The CDR3 length is 14 residues. CDR3 sequence (DNA): TGTGCCAGCAGCTTAGTTGTAGCTGACTACGAGCAGTACTTC. This encodes CASSLVVADYEQYF.

Many counts were recorded for this clonotype. The gene calls are TRBV7-9 and TRBJ2-3; D remains ambiguous. The CDR3 is made up of 13 amino acids. V was cut by 5 bases and J by 5 bases, with 11 bases left in between. Germline V gene data show CDR1 as SEHNR and CDR2 as FQNEAQ (reference sequence). Here the CDR3 reads CASSVSRGDTQYF. As DNA, the CDR3 is TGTGCCAGCAGCGTATCGCGTGGAGATACGCAGTATTTT.

Ten or more counts support this clonotype. This rearrangement joins TRBV28 to TRBJ1-2; 10 nucleotides align to TRBD1. The V segment lost 5 bases and the J segment 8 bases; nucleotides outside the gene matches: 11. The CDR3 length is 15 residues. In germline, CDR1 is MDHEN, CDR2 SYDVKM. CDR3 residues: CASSHGTGQGNGYTF. In DNA, the CDR3 is TGTGCCAGCAGTCATGGGACGGGACAGGGGAACGGCTACACCTTC.

The chain couples TRBV6-5 to TRBJ2-3; either TRBD1 or TRBD2 may supply D (5 bases each). The length of the CDR3 is 14 residues. V was shortened by 2 bases and J by 5 bases, with 11 bases between the two germline ends. The germline gives CDR1 MNHEY, CDR2 SVGAGI. The CDR3 sequence: CASSYGQEGDTQYF. DNA of the CDR3: TGTGCCAGCAGTTACGGACAAGAGGGAGATACGCAGTATTTT.

V and J are TRBV5-8 and TRBJ1-2; D is possibly TRBD1 (6 bases). This CDR3 is built from 16 residues. V was pared by 0 bases and J by 6 bases, with 18 bases between. The germline CDR1 and CDR2 sequences are SGHTS and YDEGEE. The CDR3: CASSLVDRDRDNGYTF. The CDR3 region has the DNA TGTGCCAGCAGCTTGGTTGATAGAGACCGGGACAATGGCTACACCTTC.

The chain recombines TRBV20-1 with TRBJ2-3, with 7 nucleotides matching TRBD1. Germline V gene lookup returns CDR1 DFQATT and CDR2 SNEGSKA (reference sequence). The V segment lost 2 bases and the J segment 0 bases; nucleotides outside the gene matches: 11. This CDR3 is 17 amino acids long. For the CDR3, the DNA is TGCAGTGCTAGACTCCCACAGGGGATAACTAGCACAGATACGCAGTATTTT. It codes for CSARLPQGITSTDTQYF.

This clonotype was picked up many times. The gene calls are TRBV3-1 and TRBJ2-3; D not resolved. CDR3 size: 11 residues. V was shortened by 2 bases and J by 8 bases, with 5 bases between the two germline ends. Per germline, CDR1 LGHDT and CDR2 YNNKEL (reference sequence). CDR3 in amino acids: CASSQTGTQYF. In DNA, the CDR3 is TGTGCCAGCAGCCAAACCGGTACGCAGTATTTT.

This clonotype was observed many times. The chain couples TRBV29-1 to TRBJ2-5; D not certain. There are 13 residues in the CDR3. Looked up from germline, CDR1 is SQVTM and CDR2 is ANQGSEA. Trimming stripped 4 bases from V and 0 bases from J, with 9 bases between. In DNA form, the CDR3 reads TGCAGCGTTGTCCTAGGGAACCAAGAGACCCAGTACTTC. As protein: CSVVLGNQETQYF.

This clonotype occurred a few times. The chain uses TRBV28 and TRBJ1-5; 7 bases line up with TRBD1. Germline values: CDR1 MDHEN, CDR2 SYDVKM. The CDR3 is made up of 16 amino acids. V lost 2 bases to trimming and J lost 2 bases; unmatched junction nucleotides: 6. The CDR3 spells CASSLPTGTGNQPQHF. The CDR3 region has the DNA TGTGCCAGCAGTTTACCGACAGGGACTGGCAATCAGCCCCAGCATTTT.

V is TRBV28 and J is TRBJ1-3; possible D gene TRBD1, 5 bases. Looked up from germline, CDR1 is MDHEN and CDR2 is SYDVKM. Trimming took 6 bases from V and 0 from J, leaving 9 bases between them. The CDR3 length is 14 residues. CDR3 sequence (DNA): TGTGCCAGCAGGAACGGGGGCTCTGGAAACACCATATATTTT. Protein product: CASRNGGSGNTIYF.

V is TRBV5-1 and J is TRBJ2-7; 10 bases are a match to TRBD1. Looked up from germline, CDR1 is SGHRS and CDR2 is YFSETQ. CDR3 size: 14 residues. With 5 bases clipped from V and 6 bases from J, the junction kept 8 bases outside the gene matches. CDR3 sequence reads: CASRLDRGPREQYF. The CDR3 DNA sequence: TGCGCCAGCAGATTAGACAGGGGGCCTCGCGAGCAGTACTTC.

Only a few counts were recorded for this clonotype. The chain couples TRBV27 to TRBJ2-5; D gene uncertain. Germline V CDR1 and CDR2: MNHEY, SMNVEV (reference sequence). V was shortened by 0 bases and J by 2 bases, with 7 bases between the two germline ends. This CDR3 comprises 14 residues. The CDR3 region has the DNA TGTGCCAGCAGTTTATCCGGGTGGCAAGAGACCCAGTACTTC. Protein product: CASSLSGWQETQYF.

This clonotype was detected a few times. V gene TRBV28 combines with J gene TRBJ2-7; unclear D gene. Germline V gene sequence: CDR1 MDHEN, CDR2 SYDVKM. The CDR3 runs 13 residues. Trimming cost V 3 bases and J 2 bases, with 8 bases left between them. CDR3 sequence (DNA): TGTGCCAGCAGTTTCTCAGCGACCTACGAGCAGTACTTC. This sequence encodes CASSFSATYEQYF. The full variable domain, rest sourced from reference TRBV28 and TRBJ2-7, is DVKVTQSSRYLVKRTGEKVFLECVQDMDHENMFWYRQDPGLGLRLIYFSYDVKMKEKGDIPEGYSVSREKKERFSLILESASTNQTSMYLCASSFSATYEQYFGPGTRLTVT.